These T cell receptor beta chains were read from a single sample in a study of OX40 agonist ivuxolimab in advanced cancers. TCRdb's copy holds only in-frame clones and misses some; the assay was immunoSEQ multiplex PCR. This table holds some 25,000 clones, approximately 77% found once. The sample in question was CD4+ or CD8+ T cells sorted from blood, obtained in a trial of the OX40 agonist ivuxolimab. These receptors all stem from an adult with an advanced solid tumor such as melanoma, head and neck, liver or kidney cancer. Each CDR3 is given with its conserved first and last residue. D genes are given only for firm matches. The listing skips clone size in some rows; elsewhere it reads once, few, many or a size class.

len,v_gene,d_gene,j_gene,abundance,CDR3aa,CDR3nt
14,TRBV5-1,.,TRBJ1-5,.,CASSLTGTNQPQHF,TGCGCCAGCAGCTTGACAGGGACCAATCAGCCCCAGCATTTT
13,TRBV6-6,.,TRBJ2-7,.,CASSSGHSYEQYF,TGTGCCAGCAGTAGCGGACATTCCTACGAGCAGTACTTC
17,TRBV7-2,TRBD1,TRBJ2-6,.,CASSVGQGLTGANVLTF,TGTGCCAGCAGCGTTGGACAGGGACTGACTGGGGCCAACGTCCTGACTTTC
17,TRBV7-2,.,TRBJ2-6,.,CASSLYQLSSGANVLTF,TGTGCCAGCAGCTTATACCAGCTTAGCTCTGGGGCCAACGTCCTGACTTTC
14,TRBV28,.,TRBJ2-7,.,CASSLIQGPLEQYF,TGTGCCAGCAGTTTAATACAGGGCCCGCTCGAGCAGTACTTC
14,TRBV28,.,TRBJ2-7,.,CASRPPRTFDEQYF,TGTGCCAGCAGGCCCCCCCGGACATTTGACGAGCAGTACTTC
15,TRBV7-2,TRBD2,TRBJ2-7,.,CASSLGLAFSYEQYF,TGTGCCAGCAGCCTAGGACTAGCGTTTTCCTACGAGCAGTACTTC
14,TRBV18,.,TRBJ2-1,.,CASRKSHIHNEQFF,TGTGCCAGCCGCAAAAGCCATATACACAATGAGCAGTTCTTC
13,TRBV7-2,.,TRBJ1-5,once,CASSLNFNQPQHF,TGTGCCAGCAGCTTGAATTTCAATCAGCCCCAGCATTTT
14,TRBV18,TRBD1,TRBJ2-7,.,CASSRDSGFDEQYF,TGTGCCAGCTCACGGGACAGCGGTTTCGACGAGCAGTACTTC
16,TRBV19,.,TRBJ2-3,.,CASSYGRGTSTDTQYF,TGTGCCAGTAGTTATGGGAGGGGGACCAGCACAGATACGCAGTATTTT
12,TRBV30,.,TRBJ1-1,.,CAHWARNLKAFF,TGTGCCCATTGGGCGCGAAACTTGAAAGCTTTCTTT
11,TRBV20-1,.,TRBJ1-1,once,CSARDTGKAFF,TGCAGTGCTAGAGATACAGGTAAAGCTTTCTTT
13,TRBV5-1,.,TRBJ1-2,.,CASSPSTNYGYTF,TGCGCCAGCAGCCCTTCTACTAACTATGGCTACACCTTC
16,TRBV7-2,TRBD2,TRBJ2-1,.,CASSPPGLAGGPEQFF,TGTGCCAGCAGCCCACCGGGACTAGCGGGGGGGCCTGAGCAGTTCTTC
15,TRBV2,.,TRBJ2-3,.,CASRRFSTSTDTQYF,TGTGCCAGCAGGCGGTTCTCAACATCCACAGATACGCAGTATTTT
17,TRBV5-8,TRBD2,TRBJ2-1,few,CASSSQGTSGRIYEQFF,TGTGCCAGCAGCTCCCAAGGGACTAGCGGGAGAATCTATGAGCAGTTCTTC
15,TRBV5-1,TRBD2,TRBJ2-7,.,CASSTGLAGGSEQYF,TGCGCCAGCAGCACCGGACTAGCGGGAGGATCTGAGCAGTACTTC
14,TRBV19,.,TRBJ1-1,.,CASSPGAGRTEAFF,TGTGCCAGTAGTCCGGGGGCAGGGCGCACTGAAGCTTTCTTT
15,TRBV25-1,.,TRBJ2-7,.,CASSQSGAGNYEQYF,TGTGCCAGCAGTCAGAGTGGGGCAGGGAACTACGAGCAGTACTTC
14,TRBV9,.,TRBJ1-5,.,CASSVGPSNQPQHF,TGTGCCAGCAGCGTAGGCCCTAGCAATCAGCCCCAGCATTTT
16,TRBV5-1,.,TRBJ2-2,.,CASSLGQALNTGELFF,TGCGCCAGCAGCTTGGGACAGGCGTTGAACACCGGGGAGCTGTTTTTT